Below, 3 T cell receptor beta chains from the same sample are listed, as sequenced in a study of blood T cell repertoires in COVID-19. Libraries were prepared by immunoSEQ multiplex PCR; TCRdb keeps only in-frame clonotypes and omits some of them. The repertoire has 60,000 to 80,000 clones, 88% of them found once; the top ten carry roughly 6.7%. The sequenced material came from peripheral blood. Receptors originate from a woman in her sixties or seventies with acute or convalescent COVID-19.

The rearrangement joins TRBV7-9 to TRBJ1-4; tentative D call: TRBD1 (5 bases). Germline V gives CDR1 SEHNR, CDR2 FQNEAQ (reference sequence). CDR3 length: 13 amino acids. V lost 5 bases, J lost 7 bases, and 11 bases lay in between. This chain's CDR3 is CASSAGWGEKLFF. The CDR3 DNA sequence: TGTGCCAGCAGCGCAGGGTGGGGTGAAAAACTGTTTTTT.

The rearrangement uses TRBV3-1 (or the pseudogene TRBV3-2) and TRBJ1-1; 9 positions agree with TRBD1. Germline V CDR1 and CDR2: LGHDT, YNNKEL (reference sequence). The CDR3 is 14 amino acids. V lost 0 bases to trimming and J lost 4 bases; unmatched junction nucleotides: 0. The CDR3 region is CASSQEDRGTEAFF. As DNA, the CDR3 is TGTGCCAGCAGCCAAGAGGACAGGGGCACTGAAGCTTTCTTT.

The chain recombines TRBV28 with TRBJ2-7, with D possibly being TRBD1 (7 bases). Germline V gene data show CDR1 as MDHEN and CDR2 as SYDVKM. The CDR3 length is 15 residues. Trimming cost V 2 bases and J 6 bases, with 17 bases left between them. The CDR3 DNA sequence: TGTGCCAGCAGTTTAATTGGGGCAGGGGGGCTCGAGCAGTACTTC. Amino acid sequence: CASSLIGAGGLEQYF.